This TCR beta chain derives from a study of CD8+ T cells in alopecia areata. Turning to the study itself: Twice daily, treated patients received 5 to 10 mg of oral tofacitinib. The study, taken as a whole, reports: In lesional scalp, particularly from alopecia totalis/universalis, clonality was higher than in normal scalp.

Germline CDR1 is GTSNPN and CDR2 is SVGIG (reference sequence). With 5 bases removed from V and 5 bases from J, the gap between germline ends came to 9 bases. The CDR3 spans 11 residues. RNA was extracted and reverse transcribed into cDNA as the sequencing template. The assay was immunoSEQ multiplex PCR, and TCRdb's table has in-frame clones only and misses some. The sample has more than 200,000 clones; about 68% are singletons. Individuals with alopecia areata gave both lesional scalp punch biopsies and peripheral blood for collection. This clone has only one observation. Antigen unknown. The gene calls are TRBV30 and TRBJ1-1; TRBD1 might be the D (5 bases). This material consisted of CD4+ T cells sorted from blood, taken at week 0. The clonotype comes from a human donor with alopecia areata. The CDR3 coding sequence is TGTGCCTGGGGGGCCAGGACTGAAGCTTTCTTT. The encoded protein is CAWGARTEAFF.